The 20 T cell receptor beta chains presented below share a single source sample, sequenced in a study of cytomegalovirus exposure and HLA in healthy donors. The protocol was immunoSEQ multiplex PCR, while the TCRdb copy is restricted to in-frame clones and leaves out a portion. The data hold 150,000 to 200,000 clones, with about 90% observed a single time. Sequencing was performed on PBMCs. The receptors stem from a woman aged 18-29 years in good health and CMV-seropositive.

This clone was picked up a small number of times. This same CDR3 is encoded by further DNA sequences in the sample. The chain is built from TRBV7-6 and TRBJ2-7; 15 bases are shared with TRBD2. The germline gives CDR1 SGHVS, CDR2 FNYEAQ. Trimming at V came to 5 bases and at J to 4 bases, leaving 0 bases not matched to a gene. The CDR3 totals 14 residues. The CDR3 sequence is CASSGLAGGYEQYF. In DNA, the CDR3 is TGTGCCAGCAGCGGACTAGCGGGAGGGTACGAGCAGTACTTC.

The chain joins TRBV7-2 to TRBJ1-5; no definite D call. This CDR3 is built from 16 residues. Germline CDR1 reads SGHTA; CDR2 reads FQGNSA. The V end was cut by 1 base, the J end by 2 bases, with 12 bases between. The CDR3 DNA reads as TGTGCCAGCAGCTTAGAATCCGGGGTCGGCAATCAGCCCCAGCATTTT. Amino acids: CASSLESGVGNQPQHF.

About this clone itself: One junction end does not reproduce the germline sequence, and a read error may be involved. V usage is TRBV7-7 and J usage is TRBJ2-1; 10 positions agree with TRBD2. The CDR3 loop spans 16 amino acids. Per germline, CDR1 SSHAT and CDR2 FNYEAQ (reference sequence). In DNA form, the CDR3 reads TGTGCTAGCAGCTTAGGAGGACTAGCGGCAAACAATGAGCAGTTCTTC. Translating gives CASSLGGLAANNEQFF.

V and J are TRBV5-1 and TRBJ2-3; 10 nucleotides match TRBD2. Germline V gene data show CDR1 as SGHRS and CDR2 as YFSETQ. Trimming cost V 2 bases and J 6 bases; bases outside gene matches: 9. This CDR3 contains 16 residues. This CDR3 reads CASSFVLAGPGDTQYF. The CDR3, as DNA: TGCGCCAGCAGCTTCGTACTAGCGGGGCCCGGGGATACGCAGTATTTT. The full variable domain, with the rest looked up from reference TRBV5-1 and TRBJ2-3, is KAGVTQTPRYLIKTRGQQVTLSCSPISGHRSVSWYQQTPGQGLQFLFEYFSETQRNKGNFPGRFSGRQFSNSRSEMNVSTLELGDSALYLCASSFVLAGPGDTQYFGPGTRLTVL.

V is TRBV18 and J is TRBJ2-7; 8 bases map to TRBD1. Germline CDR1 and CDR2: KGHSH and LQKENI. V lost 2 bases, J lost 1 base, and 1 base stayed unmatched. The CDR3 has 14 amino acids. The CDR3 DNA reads TGTGCCAGCTCACCAGACAGGGGATCCTACGAGCAGTACTTC. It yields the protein CASSPDRGSYEQYF.

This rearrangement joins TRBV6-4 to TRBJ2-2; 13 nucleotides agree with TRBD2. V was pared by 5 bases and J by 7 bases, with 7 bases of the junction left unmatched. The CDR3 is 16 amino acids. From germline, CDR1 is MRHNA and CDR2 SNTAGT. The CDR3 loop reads CASSILAGGPDGELFF. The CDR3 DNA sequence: TGTGCCAGCAGTATACTAGCGGGAGGGCCTGACGGGGAGCTGTTTTTT.

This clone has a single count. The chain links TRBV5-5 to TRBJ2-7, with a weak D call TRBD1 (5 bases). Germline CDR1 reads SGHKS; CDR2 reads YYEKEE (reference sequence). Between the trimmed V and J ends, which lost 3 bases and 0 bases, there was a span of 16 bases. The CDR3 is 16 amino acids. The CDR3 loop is CASSSRPDRVSYEQYF. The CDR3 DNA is TGTGCCAGCAGCTCCCGCCCCGACAGAGTCTCCTACGAGCAGTACTTC.

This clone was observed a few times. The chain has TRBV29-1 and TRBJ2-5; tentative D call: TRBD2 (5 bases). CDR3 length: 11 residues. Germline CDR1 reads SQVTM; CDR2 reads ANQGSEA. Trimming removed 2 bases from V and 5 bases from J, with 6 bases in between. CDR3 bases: TGCAGCGTTGAATCGGGGGAGACCCAGTACTTC. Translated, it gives CSVESGETQYF.

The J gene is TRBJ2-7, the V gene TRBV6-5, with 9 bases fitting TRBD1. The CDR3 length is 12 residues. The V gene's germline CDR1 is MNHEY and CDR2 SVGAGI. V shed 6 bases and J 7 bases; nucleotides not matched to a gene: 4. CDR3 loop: CASRNGQGEQYF. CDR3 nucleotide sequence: TGTGCCAGCAGAAACGGACAGGGGGAGCAGTACTTC.

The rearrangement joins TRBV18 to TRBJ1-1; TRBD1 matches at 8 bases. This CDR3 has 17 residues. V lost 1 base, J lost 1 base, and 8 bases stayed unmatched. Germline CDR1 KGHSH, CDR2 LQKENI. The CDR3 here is CASSPQGRDRPNTEAFF. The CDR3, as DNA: TGTGCCAGCTCACCACAAGGCCGGGACAGGCCGAACACTGAAGCTTTCTTT.

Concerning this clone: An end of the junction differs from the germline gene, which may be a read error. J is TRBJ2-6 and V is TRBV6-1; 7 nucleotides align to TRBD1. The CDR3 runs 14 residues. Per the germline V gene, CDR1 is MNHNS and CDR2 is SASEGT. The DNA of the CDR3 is TGTGCCGGCAGTGAAGGGGGCTGGGCCAACGTCCTGACTTTC. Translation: CAGSEGGWANVLTF.

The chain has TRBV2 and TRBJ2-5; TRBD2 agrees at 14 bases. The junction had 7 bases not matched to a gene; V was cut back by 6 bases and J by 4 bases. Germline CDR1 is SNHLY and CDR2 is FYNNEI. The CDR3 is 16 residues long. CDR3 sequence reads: CASSATGLAGGETQYF. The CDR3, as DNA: TGTGCCAGCAGCGCTACCGGACTAGCGGGAGGAGAGACCCAGTACTTC.

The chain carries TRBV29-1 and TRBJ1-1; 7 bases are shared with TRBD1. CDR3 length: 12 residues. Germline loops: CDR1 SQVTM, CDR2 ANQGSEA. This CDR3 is CSTSDRATEAFF. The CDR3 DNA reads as TGCAGTACAAGCGACAGGGCGACTGAAGCTTTCTTT.

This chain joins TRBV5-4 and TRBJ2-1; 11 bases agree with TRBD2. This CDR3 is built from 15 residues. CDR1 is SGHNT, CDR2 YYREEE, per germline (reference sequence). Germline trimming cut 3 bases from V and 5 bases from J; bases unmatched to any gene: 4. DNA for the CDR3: TGTGCCAGCAGCTCGGGACTAGCGGCCGACAATGAGCAGTTCTTC. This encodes CASSSGLAADNEQFF.

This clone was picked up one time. Here the CDR3 DNA reads TGTGCCAGCAGCTACAGGGGTAGCAATCAGCCCCAGCATTTT. Translation gives CASSYRGSNQPQHF. V and J are TRBV6-1 and TRBJ1-5, with 7 bases that match TRBD1. This CDR3 contains 14 residues. The germline V gene has CDR1 MNHNS and CDR2 SASEGT. Germline trimming cut 6 bases from V and 0 bases from J; bases unmatched to any gene: 2.

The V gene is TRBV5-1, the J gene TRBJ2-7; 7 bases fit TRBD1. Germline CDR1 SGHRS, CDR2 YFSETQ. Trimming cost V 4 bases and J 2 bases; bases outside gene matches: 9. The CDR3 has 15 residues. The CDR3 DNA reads TGCGCCAGCAGCCCCGGGACAGACAAACCCTACGAGCAGTACTTC. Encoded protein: CASSPGTDKPYEQYF. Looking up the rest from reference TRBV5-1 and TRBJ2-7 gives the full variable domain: KAGVTQTPRYLIKTRGQQVTLSCSPISGHRSVSWYQQTPGQGLQFLFEYFSETQRNKGNFPGRFSGRQFSNSRSEMNVSTLELGDSALYLCASSPGTDKPYEQYFGPGTRLTVT.

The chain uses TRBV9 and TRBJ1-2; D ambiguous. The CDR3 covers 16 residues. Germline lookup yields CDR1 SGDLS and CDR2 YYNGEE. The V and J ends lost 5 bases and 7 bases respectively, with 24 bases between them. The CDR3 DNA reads TGTGCCAGCAGTCCTCTTTACCGAGGGCAATCCGGTGGCTACACCTTC. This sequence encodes CASSPLYRGQSGGYTF.

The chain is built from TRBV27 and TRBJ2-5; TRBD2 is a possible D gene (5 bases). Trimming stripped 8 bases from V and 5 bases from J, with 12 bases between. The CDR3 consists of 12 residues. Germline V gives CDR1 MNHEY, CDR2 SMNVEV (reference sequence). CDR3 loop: CASAPRGETQYF. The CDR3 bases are TGTGCCAGCGCCCCTCGGGGTGAGACCCAGTACTTC.

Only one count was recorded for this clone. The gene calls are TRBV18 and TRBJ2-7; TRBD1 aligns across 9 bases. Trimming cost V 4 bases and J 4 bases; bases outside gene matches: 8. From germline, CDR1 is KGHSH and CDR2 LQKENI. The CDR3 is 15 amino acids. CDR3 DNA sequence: TGTGCCAGCTCACTTGGAGACAGGGGGAAATACGAGCAGTACTTC. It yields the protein CASSLGDRGKYEQYF.

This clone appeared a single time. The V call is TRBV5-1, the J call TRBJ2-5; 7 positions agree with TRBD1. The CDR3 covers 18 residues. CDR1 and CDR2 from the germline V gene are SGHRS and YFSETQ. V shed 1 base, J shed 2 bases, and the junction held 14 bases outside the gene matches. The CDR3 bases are TGCGCCAGCAGCTTGACCCCAAGGGGGCTAGGGGTTCAAGAGACCCAGTACTTC. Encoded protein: CASSLTPRGLGVQETQYF.